This T cell receptor beta chain derives from a study of neurological immune-mediated disorders. Many counts were recorded for this clonotype. Antigen unknown. Notes on the study in general: The multiple sclerosis repertoire cluster lacked an association with any feature, whether clinical or MRI.

Each CDR3 protein gets one entry after TCRdb re-called the 5' RACE reads with MiXCR. Here the sample spans around 60,000 distinct CDR3 sequences, 3% to 4% being singletons. Germline V gene data show CDR1 as ENHRY and CDR2 as SYGVKD. The CDR3 length is 14 residues. Trimming took off 8 bases at V and 4 bases at J, with 17 bases between the two ends. The chain couples TRBV10-3 to TRBJ2-5, with D possibly being TRBD2 (5 bases). This clonotype was sampled from a woman aged 60 to 75 with multiple sclerosis. The sample comprised PBMCs. The CDR3 DNA follows: TGTGCCATCCAAGAAACTAGGTTTCCAGAGACCCAGTACTTC. Translation: CAIQETRFPETQYF.